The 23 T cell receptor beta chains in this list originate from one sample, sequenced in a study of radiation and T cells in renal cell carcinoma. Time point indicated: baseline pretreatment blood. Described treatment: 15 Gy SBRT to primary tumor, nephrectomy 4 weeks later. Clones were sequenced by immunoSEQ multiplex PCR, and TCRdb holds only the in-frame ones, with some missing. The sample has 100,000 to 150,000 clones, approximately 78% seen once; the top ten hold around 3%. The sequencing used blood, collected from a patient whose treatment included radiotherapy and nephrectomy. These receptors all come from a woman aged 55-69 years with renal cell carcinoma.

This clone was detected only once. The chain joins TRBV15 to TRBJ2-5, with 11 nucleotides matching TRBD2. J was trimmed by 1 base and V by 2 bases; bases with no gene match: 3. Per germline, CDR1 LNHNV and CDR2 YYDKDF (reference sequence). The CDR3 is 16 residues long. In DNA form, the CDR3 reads TGTGCCACCAGCAGACCTCTAGCGGGGGGCCAAGAGACCCAGTACTTC. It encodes CATSRPLAGGQETQYF.

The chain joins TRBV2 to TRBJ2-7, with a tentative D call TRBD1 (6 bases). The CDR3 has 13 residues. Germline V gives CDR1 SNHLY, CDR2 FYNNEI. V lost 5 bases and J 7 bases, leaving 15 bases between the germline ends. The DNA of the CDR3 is TGTGCCAGCAGTTTACAGGGTATGAGGGAGCAGTACTTC. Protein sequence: CASSLQGMREQYF.

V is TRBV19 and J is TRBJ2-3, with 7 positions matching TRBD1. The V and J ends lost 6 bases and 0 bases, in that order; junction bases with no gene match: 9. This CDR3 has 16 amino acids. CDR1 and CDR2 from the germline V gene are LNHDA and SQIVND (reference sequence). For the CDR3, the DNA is TGTGCCAGTAGAGGGATCGGACAGGATAGCACAGATACGCAGTATTTT. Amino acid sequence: CASRGIGQDSTDTQYF. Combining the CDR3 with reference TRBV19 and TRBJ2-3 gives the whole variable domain DGGITQSPKYLFRKEGQNVTLSCEQNLNHDAMYWYRQDPGQGLRLIYYSQIVNDFQKGDIAEGYSVSREKKESFPLTVTSAQKNPTAFYLCASRGIGQDSTDTQYFGPGTRLTVL.

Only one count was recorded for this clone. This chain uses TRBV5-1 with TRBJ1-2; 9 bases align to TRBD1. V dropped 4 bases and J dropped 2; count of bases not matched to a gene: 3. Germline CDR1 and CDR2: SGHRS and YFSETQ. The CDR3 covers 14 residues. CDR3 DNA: TGCGCCAGCAGCGTAGGACAGGGGAACTATGGCTACACCTTC. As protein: CASSVGQGNYGYTF.

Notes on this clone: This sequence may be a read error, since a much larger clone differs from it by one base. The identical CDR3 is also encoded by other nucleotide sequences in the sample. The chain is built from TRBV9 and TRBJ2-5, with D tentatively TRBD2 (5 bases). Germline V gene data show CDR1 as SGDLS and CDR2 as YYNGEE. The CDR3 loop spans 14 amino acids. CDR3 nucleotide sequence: TGTGCCAGCAGTCGCCGTGGAGGAGAAGAGACTCAGTACTTC. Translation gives CASSRRGGEETQYF.

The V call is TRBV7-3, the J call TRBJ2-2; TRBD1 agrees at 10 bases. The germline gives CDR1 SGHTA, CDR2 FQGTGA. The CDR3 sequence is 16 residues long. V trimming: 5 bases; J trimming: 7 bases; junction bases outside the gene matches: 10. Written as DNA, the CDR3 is TGTGCCAGCAGCAACCGGGACAGGGGTATCGGCGGGGAGCTGTTTTTT. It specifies CASSNRDRGIGGELFF.

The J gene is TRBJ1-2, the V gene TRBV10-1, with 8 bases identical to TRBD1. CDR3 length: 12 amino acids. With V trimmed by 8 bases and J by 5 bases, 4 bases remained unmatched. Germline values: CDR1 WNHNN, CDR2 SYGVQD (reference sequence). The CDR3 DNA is TGCGCCAGCGGACAGGGACCGTATGGCTACACCTTC. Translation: CASGQGPYGYTF.

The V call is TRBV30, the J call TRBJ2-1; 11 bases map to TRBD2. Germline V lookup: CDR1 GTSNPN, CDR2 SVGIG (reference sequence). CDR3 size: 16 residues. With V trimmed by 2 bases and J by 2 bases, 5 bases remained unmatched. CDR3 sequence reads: CAWSRLTSGAYNEQFF. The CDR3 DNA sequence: TGTGCCTGGAGTCGGCTGACTAGCGGGGCCTACAATGAGCAGTTCTTC.

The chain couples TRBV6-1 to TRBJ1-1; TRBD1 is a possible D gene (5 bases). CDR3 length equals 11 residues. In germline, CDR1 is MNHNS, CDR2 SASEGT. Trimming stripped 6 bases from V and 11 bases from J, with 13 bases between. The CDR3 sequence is CASRADSRAFF. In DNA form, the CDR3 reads TGTGCCAGCAGAGCCGACAGCCGGGCTTTCTTT.

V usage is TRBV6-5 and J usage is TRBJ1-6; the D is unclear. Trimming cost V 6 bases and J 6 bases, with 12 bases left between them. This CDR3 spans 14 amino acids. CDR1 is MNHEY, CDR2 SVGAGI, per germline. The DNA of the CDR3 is TGTGCCAGCAGAACAGCGTTCCCTAATTCACCCCTCCACTTT. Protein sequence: CASRTAFPNSPLHF.

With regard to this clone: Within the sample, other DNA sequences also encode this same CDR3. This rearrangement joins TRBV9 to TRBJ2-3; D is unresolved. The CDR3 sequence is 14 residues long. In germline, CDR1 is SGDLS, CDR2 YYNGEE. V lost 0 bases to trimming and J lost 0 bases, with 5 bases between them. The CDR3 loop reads CASSVASSTDTQYF. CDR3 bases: TGTGCCAGCAGCGTAGCTTCGAGCACAGATACGCAGTATTTT. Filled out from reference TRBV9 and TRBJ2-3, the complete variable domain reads DSGVTQTPKHLITATGQRVTLRCSPRSGDLSVYWYQQSLDQGLQFLIQYYNGEERAKGNILERFSAQQFPDLHSELNLSSLELGDSALYFCASSVASSTDTQYFGPGTRLTVL.

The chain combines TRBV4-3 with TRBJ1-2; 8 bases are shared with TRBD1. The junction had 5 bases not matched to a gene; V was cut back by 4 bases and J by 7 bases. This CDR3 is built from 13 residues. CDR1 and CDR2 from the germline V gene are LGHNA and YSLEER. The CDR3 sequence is CASSPTGEGGYTF. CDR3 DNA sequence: TGCGCCAGCAGCCCGACAGGGGAAGGTGGCTACACCTTC.

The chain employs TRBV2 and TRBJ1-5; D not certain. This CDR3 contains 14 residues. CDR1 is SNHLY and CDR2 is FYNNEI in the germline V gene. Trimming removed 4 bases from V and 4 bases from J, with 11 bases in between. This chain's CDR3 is CASSGDNPNQPQHF. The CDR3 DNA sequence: TGTGCCAGCAGTGGAGACAACCCAAATCAGCCCCAGCATTTT.

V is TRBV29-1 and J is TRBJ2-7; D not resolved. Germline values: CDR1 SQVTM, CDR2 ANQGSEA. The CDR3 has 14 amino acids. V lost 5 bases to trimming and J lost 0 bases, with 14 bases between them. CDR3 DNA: TGCAGCGTTCGGACCGACTCCGGCTCCTACGAGCAGTACTTC. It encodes CSVRTDSGSYEQYF.

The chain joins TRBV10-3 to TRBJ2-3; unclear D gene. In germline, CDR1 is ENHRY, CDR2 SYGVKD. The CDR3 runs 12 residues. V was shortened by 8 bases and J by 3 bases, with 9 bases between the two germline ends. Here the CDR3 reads CAIQVPTDTQYF. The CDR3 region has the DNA TGTGCCATCCAGGTTCCTACAGATACGCAGTATTTT.

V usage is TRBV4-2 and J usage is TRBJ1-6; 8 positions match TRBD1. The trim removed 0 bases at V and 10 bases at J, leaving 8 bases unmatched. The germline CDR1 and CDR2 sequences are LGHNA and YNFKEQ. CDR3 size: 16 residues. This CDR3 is CASSQDPGRGQSPLHF. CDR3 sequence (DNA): TGTGCCAGCAGCCAAGATCCGGGCAGGGGGCAGTCACCCCTCCACTTT.

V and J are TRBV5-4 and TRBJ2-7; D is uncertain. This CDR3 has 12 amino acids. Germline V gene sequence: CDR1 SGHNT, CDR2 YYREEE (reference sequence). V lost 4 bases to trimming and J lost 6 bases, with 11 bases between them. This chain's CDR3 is CASSIIEAEQYF. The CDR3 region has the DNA TGTGCCAGCAGCATAATCGAAGCCGAGCAGTACTTC.

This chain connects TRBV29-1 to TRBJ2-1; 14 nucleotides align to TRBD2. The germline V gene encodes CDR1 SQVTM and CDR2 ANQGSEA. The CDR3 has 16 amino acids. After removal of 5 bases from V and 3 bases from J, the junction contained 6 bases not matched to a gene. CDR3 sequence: CSVTGLAGGSYNEQFF. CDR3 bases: TGCAGCGTTACCGGACTAGCGGGAGGTAGCTACAATGAGCAGTTCTTC.

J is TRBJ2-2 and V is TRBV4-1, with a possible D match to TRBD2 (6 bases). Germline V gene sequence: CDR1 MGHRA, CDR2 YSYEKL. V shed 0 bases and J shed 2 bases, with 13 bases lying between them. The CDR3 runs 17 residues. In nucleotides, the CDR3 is TGCGCCAGCAGCCAAGACCTGGCGGGGACTAACACCGGGGAGCTGTTTTTT. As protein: CASSQDLAGTNTGELFF.

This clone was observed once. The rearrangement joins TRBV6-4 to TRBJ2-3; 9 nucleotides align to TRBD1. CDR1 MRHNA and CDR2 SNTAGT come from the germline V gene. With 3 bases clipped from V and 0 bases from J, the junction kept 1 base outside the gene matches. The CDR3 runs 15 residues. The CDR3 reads CASSEGQGSTDTQYF. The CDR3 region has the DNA TGTGCCAGCAGTGAGGGACAGGGAAGCACAGATACGCAGTATTTT.

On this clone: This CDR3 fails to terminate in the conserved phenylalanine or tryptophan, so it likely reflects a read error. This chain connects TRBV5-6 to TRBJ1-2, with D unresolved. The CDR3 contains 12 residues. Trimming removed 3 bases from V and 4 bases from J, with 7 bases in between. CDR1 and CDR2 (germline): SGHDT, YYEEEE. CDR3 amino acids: CASSSQLYGYTL. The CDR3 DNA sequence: TGTGCCAGCAGCTCCCAGCTCTATGGCTACACCCTC.

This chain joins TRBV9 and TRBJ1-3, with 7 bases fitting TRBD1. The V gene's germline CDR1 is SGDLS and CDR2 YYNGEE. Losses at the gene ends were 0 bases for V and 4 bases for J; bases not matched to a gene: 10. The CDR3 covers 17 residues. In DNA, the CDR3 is TGTGCCAGCAGCGTAGGGGCAGGGGGGTCGGAGGGAAACACCATATATTTT. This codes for CASSVGAGGSEGNTIYF.

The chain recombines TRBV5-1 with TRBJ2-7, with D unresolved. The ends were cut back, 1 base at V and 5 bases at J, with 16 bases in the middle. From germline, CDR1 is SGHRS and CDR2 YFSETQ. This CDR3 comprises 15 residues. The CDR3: CASSLRPERFHEQYF. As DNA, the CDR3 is TGCGCCAGCAGCTTGCGACCGGAACGTTTCCACGAGCAGTACTTC.